This TCR beta chain originates from a study of T cells after yellow fever vaccination. Study-wide background: Fractions of limited cellularity were prepared by means of SMART-Seq v4 Ultra Low Input. Study results and limitations: From the bulk population, abundant clonotypes could contaminate and appear within FACS-sorted repertoires. Clones that expanded after primary vaccination mostly reappeared after the booster (96% CD4, about 89% CD8).

This clonotype showed up just a few times. The antigen is unknown. Template switching with 5'RACE generated the TCR cDNA and added a universal primer site and UMIs. TCRdb used MiXCR to reprocess the 5' RACE reads, holding one entry per CDR3 protein. This table has about 360,000 distinct CDR3 sequences, 6.2% appearing once. Sequencing was performed on PBMCs, taken 5 days after the yellow fever booster vaccination. This clonotype originated in a man younger than 40 who received the YFV17D yellow fever vaccine.

The CDR3: CASSSPLGLAGGYEQYF. The CDR3 DNA reads as TGTGCCAGCAGTTCCCCCCTCGGACTAGCGGGAGGATACGAGCAGTACTTC. The chain uses TRBV28 and TRBJ2-7, with 14 bases fitting TRBD2. The V gene's germline CDR1 is MDHEN and CDR2 SYDVKM. This CDR3 region has 17 residues. V lost 4 bases and J lost 4; bases outside the gene matches: 9.